Presented here are 18 T cell receptor beta chains from one specimen sequenced in a study of blood T cell repertoires in COVID-19. TCRdb's table, derived via immunoSEQ multiplex PCR, lists solely in-frame clones and lacks some. The sample has about 99,000 clones, roughly 84% seen once. Source material: peripheral blood. Source of these receptors: a man in his sixties or seventies with active or convalescent COVID-19.

This rearrangement joins TRBV7-8 to TRBJ2-2; TRBD1 aligns across 7 bases. V gave up 4 bases and J gave up 5 bases; unmatched junction bases: 7. The CDR3 runs 15 residues. Germline lookup yields CDR1 SGHVS and CDR2 FQNEAQ. For the CDR3, the DNA is TGTGCCAGCAGCTCTGGGAGACAGGGAACCGGGGAGCTGTTTTTT. It translates to CASSSGRQGTGELFF.

This chain joins TRBV5-1 and TRBJ1-1; the D gene is possibly TRBD1 (6 bases). Germline values: CDR1 SGHRS, CDR2 YFSETQ. The V end was cut by 4 bases, the J end by 3 bases, with 10 bases between. The CDR3 has 13 amino acids. The CDR3 DNA sequence: TGCGCCAGCAGCAGCGGACAGTACACTGAAGCTTTCTTT. Its translation: CASSSGQYTEAFF.

This clone was observed a few times. The V and J genes are TRBV12-3 or TRBV12-4 and TRBJ2-2; a weak D match, TRBD1 (6 bases). This CDR3 contains 13 residues. V was pared by 8 bases and J by 4 bases, with 11 bases between. The CDR3 DNA reads as TGTGCCAGCGTAACAGGGTCCACCGGGGAGCTGTTTTTT. This encodes CASVTGSTGELFF.

This chain uses TRBV3-1 (or the pseudogene TRBV3-2) with TRBJ2-5, with TRBD2 as a possible D gene (6 bases). V shed 5 bases and J shed 5 bases, with 15 bases lying between them. CDR1 LGHDT and CDR2 YNNKEL come from the germline V gene (reference sequence). The CDR3 contains 14 residues. The CDR3 loop is CASSASGSGETQYF. The CDR3 coding sequence is TGTGCCAGCAGCGCAAGCGGGTCCGGGGAGACCCAGTACTTC.

The rearrangement joins TRBV18 to TRBJ2-5, with 9 bases fitting TRBD2. The CDR3 is made up of 16 amino acids. V shed 3 bases and J 0 bases; nucleotides not matched to a gene: 5. CDR1 and CDR2 (germline): KGHSH, LQKENI. CDR3 amino acids: CASSPYSGGDQETQYF. In nucleotides, the CDR3 is TGTGCCAGCTCACCTTATAGCGGGGGAGACCAAGAGACCCAGTACTTC.

The V and J genes are TRBV19 and TRBJ1-1, with 7 bases lining up with TRBD1. This CDR3 has 15 amino acids. Unmatched junction bases numbered 7, after V lost 6 bases and J lost 0 bases. Germline lookup yields CDR1 LNHDA and CDR2 SQIVND (reference sequence). Written as DNA, the CDR3 is TGTGCCAGTAGATTATCCGGGACAGTGAACACTGAAGCTTTCTTT. It translates to CASRLSGTVNTEAFF. Full variable domain (missing parts from reference TRBV19 and TRBJ1-1): DGGITQSPKYLFRKEGQNVTLSCEQNLNHDAMYWYRQDPGQGLRLIYYSQIVNDFQKGDIAEGYSVSREKKESFPLTVTSAQKNPTAFYLCASRLSGTVNTEAFFGQGTRLTVV.

This clone appeared a single time. The rearrangement links TRBV4-1 to TRBJ2-1, with TRBD2 as a possible D gene (5 bases). Germline V gives CDR1 MGHRA, CDR2 YSYEKL. This CDR3 contains 13 residues. Trimming removed 0 bases at V and 15 bases at J, with 15 bases between. In nucleotides, the CDR3 is TGCGCCAGCAGCCAAGATCCGACGGGGATAGTGTTCTTC. It yields the protein CASSQDPTGIVFF.

The chain is built from TRBV5-1 and TRBJ2-1, with 7 positions matching TRBD2. With V trimmed by 4 bases and J by 5 bases, 12 bases remained unmatched. The CDR3 extends over 16 amino acids. The germline gives CDR1 SGHRS, CDR2 YFSETQ. CDR3 loop: CASSVQGRGVNNEQFF. In DNA form, the CDR3 reads TGCGCCAGCAGCGTGCAAGGGAGGGGTGTAAACAATGAGCAGTTCTTC.

The chain couples TRBV5-1 to TRBJ2-2, with 8 bases lining up with TRBD2. The CDR3 totals 15 residues. V dropped 4 bases and J dropped 4; count of bases not matched to a gene: 6. Per germline, CDR1 SGHRS and CDR2 YFSETQ. The CDR3 nucleotides are TGCGCCAGCAGCGGCGGGGGGTCCTCCACCGGGGAGCTGTTTTTT. Protein: CASSGGGSSTGELFF.

The gene calls are TRBV4-3 and TRBJ1-2; 9 bases align to TRBD1. CDR3 length: 14 amino acids. V lost 4 bases and J lost 3; bases outside the gene matches: 3. CDR1 is LGHNA and CDR2 is YSLEER in the germline V gene. This chain's CDR3 is CASSPQGAYYGYTF. In DNA form, the CDR3 reads TGCGCCAGCAGCCCACAGGGGGCATACTATGGCTACACCTTC.

This clone was found once. V usage is TRBV2 and J usage is TRBJ2-3, with 8 bases matching TRBD2. The junction had 6 bases not matched to a gene; V was cut back by 6 bases and J by 4 bases. Germline-derived CDR1 and CDR2 are SNHLY and FYNNEI. The CDR3 sequence is 14 residues long. The CDR3 DNA reads TGTGCCAGCAGCGGGACTAGGACGTCAGATACGCAGTATTTT. Its translation: CASSGTRTSDTQYF.

This clone was found a few times. V gene TRBV28 combines with J gene TRBJ1-1, with 7 nucleotides matching TRBD1. CDR3 length: 13 residues. Germline values: CDR1 MDHEN, CDR2 SYDVKM. The ends lost 5 bases at V and 11 bases at J; junction bases unmatched: 11. The CDR3 DNA follows: TGTGCCAGCAGTCGACAGGGAGTGGTGGCGGCTTTCTTT. Protein: CASSRQGVVAAFF.

This chain links TRBV28 with TRBJ1-1, with D perhaps matching TRBD1 (6 bases). The ends were cut back, 3 bases at V and 1 base at J, with 12 bases in the middle. CDR3 length: 15 residues. CDR1 and CDR2 from the germline V gene are MDHEN and SYDVKM. For the CDR3, the DNA is TGTGCCAGCAGTTTGTGGGGGCGCGCGAACACTGAAGCTTTCTTT. It encodes CASSLWGRANTEAFF.

This chain links TRBV30 with TRBJ1-5, with a possible D match to TRBD1 (6 bases). The CDR3 consists of 16 residues. V gave up 2 bases and J gave up 6 bases, with 20 bases separating them. Germline assignment: CDR1 GTSNPN and CDR2 SVGIG (reference sequence). CDR3 amino acids: CAWSSPWGGTGQPQHF. The CDR3 DNA sequence: TGTGCCTGGAGTTCTCCTTGGGGGGGCACGGGTCAGCCCCAGCATTTT.

The rearrangement joins TRBV6-4 to TRBJ1-5; 10 positions match TRBD1. The V gene end was trimmed by 6 bases and the J gene end by 0 bases; junction bases not matched to a gene: 11. Germline V gene data show CDR1 as MRHNA and CDR2 as SNTAGT. The CDR3 is 18 residues long. This CDR3 is CASRPRDRGHYSNQPQHF. For the CDR3, the DNA is TGTGCCAGCAGACCCCGGGACAGGGGACATTATAGCAATCAGCCCCAGCATTTT.

The chain carries TRBV7-8 and TRBJ1-1, with 11 bases aligning to TRBD1. The CDR3 has 15 amino acids. From germline, CDR1 is SGHVS and CDR2 FQNEAQ. The V segment lost 5 bases and the J segment 5 bases; nucleotides outside the gene matches: 7. CDR3 bases: TGTGCCAGCAGCCAATCAGGGACAGGGGGGACTGAAGCTTTCTTT. It codes for CASSQSGTGGTEAFF. Full variable domain (missing parts from reference TRBV7-8 and TRBJ1-1): GAGVSQSPRYKVAKRGQDVALRCDPISGHVSLFWYQQALGQGPEFLTYFQNEAQLDKSGLPSDRFFAERPEGSVSTLKIQRTQQEDSAVYLCASSQSGTGGTEAFFGQGTRLTVV.

V gene TRBV5-1 combines with J gene TRBJ1-3; 8 bases align to TRBD1. Per germline, CDR1 SGHRS and CDR2 YFSETQ. V shed 0 bases, J shed 0 bases, and the junction held 2 bases outside the gene matches. The CDR3 consists of 16 residues. The CDR3 loop reads CASSLGTGFSGNTIYF. The CDR3 bases are TGCGCCAGCAGCTTGGGGACAGGGTTCTCTGGAAACACCATATATTTT.

The rearrangement links TRBV5-8 to TRBJ1-3; 8 bases are a match to TRBD1. Trimming took 4 bases from V and 2 from J; bases not matched to a gene: 5. Germline CDR1 is SGHTS and CDR2 is YDEGEE. The CDR3 has 15 amino acids. CDR3 sequence: CASSLGTGPGNTIYF. CDR3 DNA: TGTGCCAGCAGCCTAGGGACAGGTCCTGGAAACACCATATATTTT.